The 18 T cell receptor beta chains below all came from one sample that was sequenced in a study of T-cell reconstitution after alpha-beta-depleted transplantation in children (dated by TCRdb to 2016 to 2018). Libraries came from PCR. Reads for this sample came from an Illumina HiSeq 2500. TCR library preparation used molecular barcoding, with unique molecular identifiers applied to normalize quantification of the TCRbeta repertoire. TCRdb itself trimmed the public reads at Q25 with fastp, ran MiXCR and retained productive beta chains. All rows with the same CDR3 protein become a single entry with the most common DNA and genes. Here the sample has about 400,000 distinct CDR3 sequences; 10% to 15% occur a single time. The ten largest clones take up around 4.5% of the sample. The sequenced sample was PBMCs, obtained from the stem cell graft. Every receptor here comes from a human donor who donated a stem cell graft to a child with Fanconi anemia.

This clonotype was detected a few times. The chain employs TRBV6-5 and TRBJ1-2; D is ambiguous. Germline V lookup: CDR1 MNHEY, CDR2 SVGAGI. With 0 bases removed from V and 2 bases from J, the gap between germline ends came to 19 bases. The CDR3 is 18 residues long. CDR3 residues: CASSYSPGLARSNYGYTF. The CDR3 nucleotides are TGTGCCAGCAGTTACTCTCCCGGACTGGCAAGGTCCAACTATGGCTACACCTTC.

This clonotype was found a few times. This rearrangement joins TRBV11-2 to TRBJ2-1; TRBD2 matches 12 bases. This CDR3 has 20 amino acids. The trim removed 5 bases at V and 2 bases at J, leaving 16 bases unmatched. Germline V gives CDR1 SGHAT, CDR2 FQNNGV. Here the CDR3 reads CASSLWGLAGGLLTYNEQFF. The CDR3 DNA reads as TGTGCCAGCAGCCTATGGGGGCTAGCGGGGGGGCTCCTAACCTACAATGAGCAGTTCTTC.

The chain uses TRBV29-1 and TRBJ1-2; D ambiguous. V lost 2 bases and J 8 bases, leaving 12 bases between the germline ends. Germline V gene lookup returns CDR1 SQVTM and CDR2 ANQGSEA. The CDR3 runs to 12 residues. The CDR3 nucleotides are TGCAGCGTTGAACAATCCGTCTACGGCTACACCTTC. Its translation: CSVEQSVYGYTF.

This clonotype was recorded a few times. Here the CDR3 reads CASSQGRDPEAFF. For the CDR3, the DNA is TGTGCCAGCAGCCAGGGACGGGACCCTGAAGCTTTCTTT. The V call is TRBV7-2, the J call TRBJ1-1; a possible D gene is TRBD1 (5 bases). The V gene's germline CDR1 is SGHTA and CDR2 FQGNSA. Trimming shortened V by 5 bases and J by 6 bases, and 13 bases separated the two germline ends. This CDR3 spans 13 amino acids.

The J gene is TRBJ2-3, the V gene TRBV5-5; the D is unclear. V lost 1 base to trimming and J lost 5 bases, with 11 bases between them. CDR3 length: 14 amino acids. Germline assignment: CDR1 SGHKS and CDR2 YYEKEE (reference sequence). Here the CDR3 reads CASSLRLYQDTQYF. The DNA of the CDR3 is TGTGCCAGCAGCTTGAGACTTTACCAAGATACGCAGTATTTT.

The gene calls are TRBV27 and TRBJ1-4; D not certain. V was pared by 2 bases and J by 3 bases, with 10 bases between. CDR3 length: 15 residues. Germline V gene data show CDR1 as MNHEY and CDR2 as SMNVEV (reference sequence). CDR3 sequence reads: CASSLRAPSNEKLFF. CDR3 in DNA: TGTGCCAGCAGTTTAAGGGCGCCATCTAATGAAAAACTGTTTTTT.

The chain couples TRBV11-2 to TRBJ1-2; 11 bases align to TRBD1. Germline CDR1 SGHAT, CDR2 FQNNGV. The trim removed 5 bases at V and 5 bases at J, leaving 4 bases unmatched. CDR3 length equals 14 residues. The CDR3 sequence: CASSAGTGGYGYTF. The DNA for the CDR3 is TGTGCCAGCAGCGCTGGGACAGGGGGATATGGCTACACCTTC. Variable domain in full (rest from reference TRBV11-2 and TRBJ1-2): EAGVAQSPRYKIIEKRQSVAFWCNPISGHATLYWYQQILGQGPKLLIQFQNNGVVDDSQLPKDRFSAERLKGVDSTLKIQPAKLEDSAVYLCASSAGTGGYGYTFGSGTRLTVV.

The chain's CDR3 is CASSYSERDLNTEAFF. The CDR3 bases are TGTGCCAGCAGTTACTCTGAACGGGACCTGAACACTGAAGCTTTCTTT. V is TRBV6-2 or TRBV6-3 and J is TRBJ1-1, with D perhaps matching TRBD1 (5 bases). The length of the CDR3 is 16 residues. CDR1 and CDR2 from the germline V gene are MNHEY and SVGEGT. V was pared by 0 bases and J by 0 bases, with 11 bases between.

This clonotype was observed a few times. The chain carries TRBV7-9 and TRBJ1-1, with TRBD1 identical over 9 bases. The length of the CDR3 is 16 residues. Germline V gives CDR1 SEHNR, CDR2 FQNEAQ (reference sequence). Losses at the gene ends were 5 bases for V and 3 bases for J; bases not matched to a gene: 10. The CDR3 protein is CASSPRGGTGHTEAFF. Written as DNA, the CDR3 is TGTGCCAGCAGCCCGCGGGGGGGGACAGGGCACACTGAAGCTTTCTTT.

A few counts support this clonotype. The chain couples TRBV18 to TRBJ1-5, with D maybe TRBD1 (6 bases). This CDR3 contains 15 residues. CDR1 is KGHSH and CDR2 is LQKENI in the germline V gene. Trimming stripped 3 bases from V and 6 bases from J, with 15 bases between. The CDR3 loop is CASSPYQGTGQPQHF. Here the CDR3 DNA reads TGTGCCAGCTCACCCTACCAGGGGACTGGTCAGCCCCAGCATTTT.

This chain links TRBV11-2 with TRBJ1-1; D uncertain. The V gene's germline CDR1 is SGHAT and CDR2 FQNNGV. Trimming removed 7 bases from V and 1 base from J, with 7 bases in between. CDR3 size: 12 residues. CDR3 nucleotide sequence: TGTGCCAGCACCCTTGGGAACACTGAAGCTTTCTTT. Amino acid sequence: CASTLGNTEAFF.

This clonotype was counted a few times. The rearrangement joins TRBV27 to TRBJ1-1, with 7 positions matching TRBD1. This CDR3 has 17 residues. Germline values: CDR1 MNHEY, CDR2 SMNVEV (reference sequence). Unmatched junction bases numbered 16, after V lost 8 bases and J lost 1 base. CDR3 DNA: TGTGCCAGCGGAAGAGGGACAGTAAGGTTCGGGAACACTGAAGCTTTCTTT. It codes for CASGRGTVRFGNTEAFF.

The CDR3 loop is CASSGTHTGGNQPQHF. DNA of the CDR3: TGTGCCAGCAGTGGCACCCACACAGGGGGGAATCAGCCCCAGCATTTT. The rearrangement uses TRBV6-1 and TRBJ1-5, with TRBD1 identical over 8 bases. After removal of 4 bases from V and 4 bases from J, the junction contained 9 bases not matched to a gene. The CDR3 has 16 residues. Germline V lookup: CDR1 MNHNS, CDR2 SASEGT.

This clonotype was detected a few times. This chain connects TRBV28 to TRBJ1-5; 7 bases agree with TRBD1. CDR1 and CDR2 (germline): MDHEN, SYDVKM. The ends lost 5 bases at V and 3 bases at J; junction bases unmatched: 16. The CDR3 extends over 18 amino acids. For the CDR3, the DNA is TGTGCCAGCAGTCCCCTCTCACAAACAGGGGCCTCCAATCAGCCCCAGCATTTT. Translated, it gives CASSPLSQTGASNQPQHF.

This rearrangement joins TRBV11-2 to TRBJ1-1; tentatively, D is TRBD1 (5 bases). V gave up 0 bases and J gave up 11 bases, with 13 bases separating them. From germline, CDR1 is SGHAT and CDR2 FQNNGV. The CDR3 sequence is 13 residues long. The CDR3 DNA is TGTGCCAGCAGCTTAGATCCGGGGGGTATGGCTTTCTTT. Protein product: CASSLDPGGMAFF. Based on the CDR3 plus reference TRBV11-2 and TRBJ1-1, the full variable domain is EAGVAQSPRYKIIEKRQSVAFWCNPISGHATLYWYQQILGQGPKLLIQFQNNGVVDDSQLPKDRFSAERLKGVDSTLKIQPAKLEDSAVYLCASSLDPGGMAFFGQGTRLTVV.

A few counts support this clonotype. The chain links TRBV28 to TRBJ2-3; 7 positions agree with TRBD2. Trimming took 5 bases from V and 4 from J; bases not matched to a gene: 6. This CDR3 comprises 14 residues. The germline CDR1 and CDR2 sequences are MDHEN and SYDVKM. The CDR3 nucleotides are TGTGCCAGCAGTGGTCCGGGGGGACCAGATACGCAGTATTTT. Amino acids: CASSGPGGPDTQYF.

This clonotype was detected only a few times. The CDR3 nucleotides read TGTGCCAGCCGCCGGGACTTCTACGAGCAGTACTTC. The encoded protein is CASRRDFYEQYF. V usage is TRBV6-2 or TRBV6-3 and J usage is TRBJ2-7, with D perhaps TRBD2 (6 bases). Germline V CDR1 and CDR2: MNHEY, SVGEGT. V shed 8 bases and J shed 3 bases, with 11 bases lying between them. This CDR3 is built from 12 residues.

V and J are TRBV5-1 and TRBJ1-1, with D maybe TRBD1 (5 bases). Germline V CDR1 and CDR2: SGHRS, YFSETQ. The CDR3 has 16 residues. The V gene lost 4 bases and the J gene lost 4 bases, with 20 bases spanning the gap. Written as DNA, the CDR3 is TGCGCCAGCAGCCTGATGGACGGGGGGACGAGCACTGAAGCTTTCTTT. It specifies CASSLMDGGTSTEAFF.